One and the same sample provided the 32 T cell receptor beta chains below, sequenced in a study of blood T cell repertoires in COVID-19. Sequencing used immunoSEQ multiplex PCR; TCRdb keeps in-frame clones, though not all of them. The data show more than 250,000 clones, just under 90% seen once. The sample taken for sequencing was peripheral blood. The origin of the receptors is a woman between 45 and 60 years old with COVID-19, enrolled during active disease.

The chain uses TRBV5-1 and TRBJ2-7; 13 bases align to TRBD2. The CDR3 consists of 17 residues. V dropped 4 bases and J dropped 3; count of bases not matched to a gene: 10. The germline V gene has CDR1 SGHRS and CDR2 YFSETQ. The CDR3 DNA is TGCGCCAGCAGCCTTTTACCGGGACTAGCGGGATACTACGAGCAGTACTTC. Translated, it gives CASSLLPGLAGYYEQYF.

CDR3 DNA: TGTGCCAGCAGCTTTGGGGAGCGGAGGGCCAGGGCAGATACGCAGTATTTT. Translating gives CASSFGERRARADTQYF. This chain joins TRBV5-6 and TRBJ2-3; D perhaps matches TRBD2 (6 bases). CDR1 is SGHDT and CDR2 is YYEEEE in the germline V gene. V was shortened by 2 bases and J by 4 bases, with 20 bases between the two germline ends. This CDR3 has 17 residues.

The chain joins TRBV19 to TRBJ1-1; 9 bases line up with TRBD1. Trimming cost V 7 bases and J 10 bases; bases outside gene matches: 4. The germline V gene encodes CDR1 LNHDA and CDR2 SQIVND (reference sequence). CDR3 length: 11 residues. The CDR3 DNA reads TGTGCCAGTAAATCGACAGGGGGAGCTTTCTTT. Its protein product is CASKSTGGAFF. Complete variable domain (other parts from reference TRBV19 and TRBJ1-1): DGGITQSPKYLFRKEGQNVTLSCEQNLNHDAMYWYRQDPGQGLRLIYYSQIVNDFQKGDIAEGYSVSREKKESFPLTVTSAQKNPTAFYLCASKSTGGAFFGQGTRLTVV.

This chain connects TRBV4-2 to TRBJ2-7; 7 positions agree with TRBD2. Germline-derived CDR1 and CDR2 are LGHNA and YNFKEQ. The junction had 7 bases not matched to a gene; V was cut back by 1 base and J by 4 bases. The CDR3 covers 15 residues. The CDR3 protein is CASSQGSGTNYEQYF. The DNA of the CDR3 is TGTGCCAGCAGCCAAGGGAGCGGGACCAATTACGAGCAGTACTTC.

Note on this clone: The junction shows a germline mismatch at one end, possibly a read error. The chain combines TRBV5-1 with TRBJ2-6; D possibly corresponds to TRBD2 (5 bases). Germline V lookup: CDR1 SGHRS, CDR2 YFSETQ. The CDR3 is 16 residues long. This chain's CDR3 is CASSLLSSSGTNVLTF. CDR3 coding DNA: TGCGCCAGCAGCTTGCTCTCTAGCTCTGGGACCAACGTCCTGACTTTC.

The V call is TRBV3-1 (or the pseudogene TRBV3-2), the J call TRBJ1-1; possibly TRBD1 for D (6 bases). Trimming shortened V by 7 bases and J by 1 base, and 19 bases separated the two germline ends. Germline-derived CDR1 and CDR2 are LGHDT and YNNKEL (reference sequence). The CDR3 extends over 16 amino acids. The CDR3 region has the DNA TGTGCCAGCACCCTGAGGGGGGGAGTCGGGAACACTGAAGCTTTCTTT. Its translation: CASTLRGGVGNTEAFF.

This rearrangement joins TRBV7-2 to TRBJ2-1; D gene uncertain. Germline loops: CDR1 SGHTA, CDR2 FQGNSA. With 4 bases removed from V and 6 bases from J, the gap between germline ends came to 4 bases. The CDR3 extends over 11 amino acids. CDR3 sequence: CASSSLNEQFF. CDR3 bases: TGTGCCAGCAGCTCCCTCAATGAGCAGTTCTTC.

The CDR3 reads CASSLNRQATYEQYF. The CDR3 bases are TGTGCCAGCTCACTAAATAGACAGGCGACCTACGAGCAGTACTTC. The chain recombines TRBV18 with TRBJ2-7; possibly TRBD1 for D (6 bases). Germline V gene data show CDR1 as KGHSH and CDR2 as LQKENI. Trimming took off 4 bases at V and 2 bases at J, with 15 bases between the two ends. There are 15 residues in the CDR3.

V and J are TRBV5-4 and TRBJ1-6; D is undetermined. Germline CDR1 is SGHNT and CDR2 is YYREEE (reference sequence). V gave up 0 bases and J gave up 7 bases, with 11 bases separating them. The CDR3 extends over 15 amino acids. The DNA of the CDR3 is TGTGCCAGCAGCTTGGGGGTACCCGGGAATTCACCCCTCCACTTT. As protein: CASSLGVPGNSPLHF.

The chain is built from TRBV13 and TRBJ1-1; the D is unclear. V dropped 2 bases and J dropped 0 bases, with 16 bases sitting between them. The CDR3 runs 17 residues. Germline V gene lookup returns CDR1 PRHDT and CDR2 FYEKMQ (reference sequence). The CDR3 loop reads CASSLRGAALLNTEAFF. In nucleotides, the CDR3 is TGTGCCAGCAGCTTACGAGGCGCCGCCCTTTTGAACACTGAAGCTTTCTTT.

The gene calls are TRBV5-4 and TRBJ1-4; D is perhaps TRBD1 (5 bases). CDR1 and CDR2 from the germline V gene are SGHNT and YYREEE (reference sequence). The CDR3 has 14 residues. V was pared by 1 base and J by 8 bases, with 12 bases between. The CDR3 bases are TGTGCCAGCAGCTTGATGAGGGGAGGAGAAAAACTGTTTTTT. Amino acid sequence: CASSLMRGGEKLFF. Drawing the rest from reference TRBV5-4 and TRBJ1-4, the complete variable domain is ETGVTQSPTHLIKTRGQQVTLRCSSQSGHNTVSWYQQALGQGPQFIFQYYREEENGRGNFPPRFSGLQFPNYSSELNVNALELDDSALYLCASSLMRGGEKLFFGSGTQLSVL.

The V and J genes are TRBV18 and TRBJ2-2; 7 bases align to TRBD2. J lost 2 bases, V lost 3 bases, and 6 bases had no gene match. The CDR3 covers 16 residues. Germline CDR1 reads KGHSH; CDR2 reads LQKENI. The CDR3: CASSPTGGGNTGELFF. Here the CDR3 DNA reads TGTGCCAGCTCACCGACGGGGGGAGGAAACACCGGGGAGCTGTTTTTT.

This chain joins TRBV10-1 and TRBJ1-2; tentative D call: TRBD1 (5 bases). From germline, CDR1 is WNHNN and CDR2 SYGVQD (reference sequence). The length of the CDR3 is 13 residues. V shed 6 bases and J shed 0 bases, with 8 bases lying between them. Here the CDR3 DNA reads TGCGCCAGCAGCTTGACAGCTAACTATGGCTACACCTTC. Encoded protein: CASSLTANYGYTF.

The chain combines TRBV29-1 with TRBJ1-5; D is undetermined. The germline gives CDR1 SQVTM, CDR2 ANQGSEA. The CDR3 sequence is 12 residues long. V lost 6 bases and J 7 bases, leaving 13 bases between the germline ends. CDR3 nucleotide sequence: TGCAGCGTCATCGGGGAGAACCAGCCCCAGCATTTT. Translated: CSVIGENQPQHF.

The chain combines TRBV11-2 with TRBJ2-3; D not certain. The CDR3 extends over 19 amino acids. V lost 2 bases, J lost 0 bases, and 21 bases lay in between. Germline CDR1 SGHAT, CDR2 FQNNGV. CDR3 DNA: TGTGCCAGCAGCTTATACCGTAGCCTCGCCGGCTCAAGCACAGATACGCAGTATTTT. The encoded protein is CASSLYRSLAGSSTDTQYF.

The CDR3 DNA follows: TGTGCCAGCAGCTTAGGTGGCAGGCACTACGAGCAGTACTTC. As protein: CASSLGGRHYEQYF. The chain is built from TRBV11-2 and TRBJ2-7; D is undetermined. The CDR3 is 14 residues long. Trimming removed 1 base at V and 3 bases at J, with 10 bases between. Germline values: CDR1 SGHAT, CDR2 FQNNGV. Full variable domain (remainder filled in from reference TRBV11-2 and TRBJ2-7): EAGVAQSPRYKIIEKRQSVAFWCNPISGHATLYWYQQILGQGPKLLIQFQNNGVVDDSQLPKDRFSAERLKGVDSTLKIQPAKLEDSAVYLCASSLGGRHYEQYFGPGTRLTVT.

This chain connects TRBV14 to TRBJ2-5; possibly TRBD1 for D (5 bases). This CDR3 region has 15 residues. V lost 0 bases, J lost 7 bases, and 15 bases lay in between. Germline V gene sequence: CDR1 SGHDN, CDR2 FVKESK. CDR3 sequence (DNA): TGTGCCAGCAGCCAAGAAATCACAGGCCTGGGGACCCAGTACTTC. Its protein is CASSQEITGLGTQYF.

This chain uses TRBV2 with TRBJ2-2, with TRBD2 identical over 8 bases. The J segment lost 5 bases and the V segment lost 9 bases, leaving 8 bases of the junction unmatched. Germline CDR1 reads SNHLY; CDR2 reads FYNNEI. CDR3 length: 14 residues. The CDR3 region is CARGGTRGTGELFF. DNA for the CDR3: TGTGCCAGAGGGGGGACTAGGGGGACCGGGGAGCTGTTTTTT.

This clone was seen a single time. This chain joins TRBV6-5 and TRBJ1-4, with 7 positions matching TRBD1. CDR3 length equals 15 residues. Per germline, CDR1 MNHEY and CDR2 SVGAGI. V gave up 1 base and J gave up 3 bases; unmatched junction bases: 2. Here the CDR3 DNA reads TGTGCCAGCAGTTACTGGACAGGTTCTAATGAAAAACTGTTTTTT. Protein sequence: CASSYWTGSNEKLFF.

The chain employs TRBV18 and TRBJ2-7, with D possibly being TRBD2 (6 bases). Germline CDR1 and CDR2: KGHSH and LQKENI. The CDR3 length is 14 residues. V gave up 3 bases and J gave up 4 bases, with 13 bases separating them. CDR3 bases: TGTGCCAGCTCACCGGCGGGGTTTAAGTACGAGCAGTACTTC. Translating it yields CASSPAGFKYEQYF.

The DNA of the CDR3 is TGTGCTAGTGGTTTGGTACGCGGACAGGGCGCCTACGAGCAGTACTTC. Its translation: CASGLVRGQGAYEQYF. The J gene is TRBJ2-7, the V gene TRBV12-5; 8 bases agree with TRBD1. CDR1 and CDR2 (germline): LGHNT, FRNRAP. The J segment lost 2 bases and the V segment lost 0 bases, leaving 6 bases of the junction unmatched. The CDR3 runs to 16 residues.

V and J are TRBV5-1 and TRBJ2-7, with TRBD1 matching over 9 bases. This CDR3 is built from 15 residues. V dropped 3 bases and J dropped 0; count of bases not matched to a gene: 4. Germline-derived CDR1 and CDR2 are SGHRS and YFSETQ. The CDR3 nucleotides are TGCGCCAGCAGCTCCGGGACAGGGAGCTCCTACGAGCAGTACTTC. Protein product: CASSSGTGSSYEQYF.

The chain joins TRBV6-5 to TRBJ2-7, with no clear D. The CDR3 runs 13 residues. From germline, CDR1 is MNHEY and CDR2 SVGAGI. V dropped 0 bases and J dropped 7 bases, with 10 bases sitting between them. The CDR3 loop is CASSYSKIGEQYF. The CDR3 nucleotides read TGTGCCAGCAGTTACTCGAAAATCGGGGAGCAGTACTTC.

The chain links TRBV7-8 to TRBJ2-3; tentatively, D is TRBD2 (5 bases). Trimming took off 4 bases at V and 0 bases at J, with 11 bases between the two ends. The V gene's germline CDR1 is SGHVS and CDR2 FQNEAQ. The CDR3 runs to 15 residues. CDR3 in DNA: TGTGCCAGCAGCTATGCGGGCGATAGCACAGATACGCAGTATTTT. Its translation: CASSYAGDSTDTQYF.

The rearrangement uses TRBV7-9 and TRBJ2-3; the D gene is possibly TRBD1 (6 bases). Deletions cut 1 base from V and 2 bases from J, with 10 bases between. Germline V gives CDR1 SEHNR, CDR2 FQNEAQ (reference sequence). This CDR3 region has 15 residues. CDR3 residues: CASSLGTGITDTQYF. The CDR3 nucleotides are TGTGCCAGCAGCTTAGGTACAGGGATCACAGATACGCAGTATTTT.

This sequence joins TRBV7-9 and TRBJ2-2; possible D gene TRBD1, 5 bases. The CDR3 loop spans 15 amino acids. Germline lookup yields CDR1 SEHNR and CDR2 FQNEAQ (reference sequence). The V gene lost 4 bases and the J gene lost 2 bases, with 11 bases spanning the gap. The CDR3 loop reads CASSSIQGNTGELFF. The CDR3 DNA sequence: TGTGCCAGCAGCTCCATCCAGGGTAACACCGGGGAGCTGTTTTTT.

In this sample, this clone turned up a few times. This chain connects TRBV24-1 to TRBJ2-7; 8 positions match TRBD2. Per germline, CDR1 KGHDR and CDR2 SFDVKD. With V trimmed by 4 bases and J by 4 bases, 14 bases remained unmatched. The CDR3 is made up of 17 amino acids. CDR3 region: CATSDPERRGDGYEQYF. In DNA, the CDR3 is TGTGCCACCAGTGACCCAGAGAGGCGGGGGGACGGGTACGAGCAGTACTTC.

The chain links TRBV7-9 to TRBJ2-1; D is possibly TRBD2 (6 bases). V lost 2 bases, J lost 7 bases, and 15 bases lay in between. Germline V gene data show CDR1 as SEHNR and CDR2 as FQNEAQ (reference sequence). This CDR3 has 15 residues. CDR3 coding DNA: TGTGCCAGCAGCTTATCGGCGGGATGGAGGAATGAGCAGTTCTTC. This translates into CASSLSAGWRNEQFF.

The rearrangement uses TRBV6-1 and TRBJ2-2; 7 positions match TRBD2. This CDR3 is 16 amino acids long. CDR1 is MNHNS and CDR2 is SASEGT in the germline V gene. V shed 4 bases and J 6 bases; nucleotides not matched to a gene: 11. The CDR3 region is CASSVVLAEGAGELFF. The CDR3 region has the DNA TGTGCCAGCAGTGTGGTCCTAGCGGAGGGAGCCGGGGAGCTGTTTTTT.

This rearrangement joins TRBV4-1 to TRBJ2-5; possibly TRBD2 for D (5 bases). Germline V gene data show CDR1 as MGHRA and CDR2 as YSYEKL. The CDR3 loop spans 15 amino acids. V was pared by 0 bases and J by 4 bases, with 12 bases between. The CDR3 DNA reads TGCGCCAGCAGCCAAGATCTCGGGAAGGGAGAGACCCAGTACTTC. Its protein is CASSQDLGKGETQYF.

The rearrangement links TRBV18 to TRBJ2-3, with a tentative D call TRBD2 (7 bases). V was shortened by 3 bases and J by 0 bases, with 16 bases between the two germline ends. In germline, CDR1 is KGHSH, CDR2 LQKENI. This CDR3 region has 17 residues. CDR3 residues: CASSPQGGAGSTDTQYF. The CDR3 DNA sequence: TGTGCCAGCTCACCCCAAGGGGGGGCAGGGAGCACAGATACGCAGTATTTT.

The chain uses TRBV4-2 and TRBJ2-3, with TRBD2 identical over 9 bases. The CDR3 runs 19 residues. Germline assignment: CDR1 LGHNA and CDR2 YNFKEQ. Germline trimming cut 0 bases from V and 2 bases from J; bases unmatched to any gene: 12. The CDR3 bases are TGTGCCAGCAGCCAAGAGAGGGTGAGTCTAGCGGGGTCCACAGATACGCAGTATTTT. Residues: CASSQERVSLAGSTDTQYF.